The rows below give T cell receptor beta chains drawn from one sample of a study of cytomegalovirus exposure and HLA in healthy donors. Measured with immunoSEQ multiplex PCR; TCRdb has only the in-frame clones, and not every one. Counted here are more than 140,000 clones, roughly 75% occurring once; the ten biggest clones make up about 3.1%. The specimen was PBMCs. The receptors come from a middle-aged man in good health and CMV-seronegative. CDR3s include the opening cysteine and the closing phenylalanine or tryptophan. Each record gives: clone size, D gene, V gene, J gene, CDR3 DNA, CDR3 protein. The D gene is left open where the match is weak. Some rows have no size entry. The others give once, few or many, or a class for an expanded clone.

NA	NA	TRBV9	TRBJ2-2	TGTGCCAGCAGCCCCATTCCCGTCTTGGGGGGGCGATTAGGCGGGGAGCTGTTTTTT	CASSPIPVLGGRLGGELFF
NA	TRBD2	TRBV30	TRBJ2-2	TGTGCCTGGAGAGGCCTAGCGGGGGGATATAACACCGGGGAGCTGTTTTTT	CAWRGLAGGYNTGELFF
once	TRBD1	TRBV9	TRBJ2-5	TGTGCCAGCAGCGTAGTTCCTGAGCAGGGGGCTCGGGAGACCCAGTACTTC	CASSVVPEQGARETQYF
NA	TRBD2	TRBV6-5	TRBJ2-6	TGTGCCAGCACTGAACGGGGGGGCAGCGTCCTGACTTTC	CASTERGGSVLTF
NA	NA	TRBV10-2	TRBJ2-7	TGCGCCAGCAGTGAGAAGGGAGGGGGGACAAACGCCTACGAGCAGTACTTC	CASSEKGGGTNAYEQYF
few	NA	TRBV5-6	TRBJ2-1	TGTGCCAGCAGCTCTTTCGACAGGGAGGATGAGCAGTTCTTC	CASSSFDREDEQFF
once	NA	TRBV7-2	TRBJ1-6	TGTGCCAGCAGCTTAGTTACAGCCTATAATTCACCCCTCCACTTT	CASSLVTAYNSPLHF
NA	TRBD1	TRBV10-3	TRBJ1-2	TGTGCCGCTACAGGGGGAATCCTCTGCGGCTACACCTTC	CAATGGILCGYTF
once	NA	TRBV29-1	TRBJ2-7	TGCAGCGTTGAACTGTACGGGGGACGCTACGAGCAGTACTTC	CSVELYGGRYEQYF
NA	NA	TRBV2	TRBJ2-7	TGTGCCAGCAGGTACCCGGGACTCTCCTACGAGCAGTACTTC	CASRYPGLSYEQYF
once	TRBD1	TRBV4-2	TRBJ2-7	TGTGCCAGCAGCCTAACGACAGGGCCCGACTCCTACGAGCAGTACTTC	CASSLTTGPDSYEQYF
NA	NA	TRBV5-1	TRBJ2-7	TGCGCCAGCAGCTTGGGACAGCTCTCCTACGAGCAGTACTTC	CASSLGQLSYEQYF
once	TRBD1	TRBV18	TRBJ2-7	TGTGCCAGCTCCCGGGGGACAGGCGGCTCCTACGAGCAGTACTTC	CASSRGTGGSYEQYF
NA	TRBD2	TRBV29-1	TRBJ2-5	TGCAGCGTTGGCTCGGGACTAGCGGGGCCAGAGGAAGAGACCCAGTACTTC	CSVGSGLAGPEEETQYF
once	TRBD2	TRBV5-1	TRBJ2-3	TGCGCCAGCAGCTTCTCGACTAGCGGGGCCTCAGATACGCAGTATTTT	CASSFSTSGASDTQYF
NA	TRBD1	TRBV19	TRBJ2-2	TGTGCCAGTAGTGCCCGACAGGGGGCCGGGGAGCTGTTTTTT	CASSARQGAGELFF
few	NA	TRBV4-1	TRBJ1-4	TGCGCCAGCAGCCAAGTGGGGGGTGATGAAAAACTGTTTTTT	CASSQVGGDEKLFF
NA	NA	TRBV29-1	TRBJ1-2	TGCAGCGTTGAACCCCCTCTCCCTTATGGCTACACCTTC	CSVEPPLPYGYTF
few	TRBD1	TRBV11-3	TRBJ1-2	TGTGCCAGCAGCTTAGTTCGTCGGGACAGGCTAAATCCACGAGGCTATGGCTACACCTTC	CASSLVRRDRLNPRGYGYTF